This T cell receptor (beta chain) is from a study of tumor-infiltrating lymphocytes in primary liver carcinoma. Study observations and caveats: A small share of top clones, only about 8-24%, was found in all five tumor regions.

The template, 500 ng total RNA, yielded TCR beta cDNA made with a constant-region primer. TCR beta libraries came from three nested multiplex PCR rounds using slightly modified ARM-PCR. TRBV1-TRBV30 forward primers paired with a C-beta reverse primer drove the first two PCR rounds, about 10 cycles each. One entry per CDR3 protein results from TCRdb running MiXCR on the multiplex PCR reads. The sample has 70,000 to 95,000 distinct CDR3 sequences, 55% to 75% seen once. Ten or more counts support this clonotype. Its specificity is not known. CDR3 size: 14 residues. V lost 3 bases and J 3 bases, leaving 6 bases between the germline ends. It was from about 19-30 mg of unsorted bulk tissue that RNA and DNA were co-extracted.

Sequencing used liver tumor tissue from sampling region 4. Subset specified: tumor region T4, right-lateral pole. The sequence came from a man aged 40-49 years with primary liver carcinoma and hepatitis B virus infection. The J gene is TRBJ1-6, the V gene TRBV12-3 or TRBV12-4; D is unresolved. CDR3 nucleotides: TGTGCCAGCAGTTTGCGGGGCTATAATTCACCCCTCCACTTT. Its translation is CASSLRGYNSPLHF.